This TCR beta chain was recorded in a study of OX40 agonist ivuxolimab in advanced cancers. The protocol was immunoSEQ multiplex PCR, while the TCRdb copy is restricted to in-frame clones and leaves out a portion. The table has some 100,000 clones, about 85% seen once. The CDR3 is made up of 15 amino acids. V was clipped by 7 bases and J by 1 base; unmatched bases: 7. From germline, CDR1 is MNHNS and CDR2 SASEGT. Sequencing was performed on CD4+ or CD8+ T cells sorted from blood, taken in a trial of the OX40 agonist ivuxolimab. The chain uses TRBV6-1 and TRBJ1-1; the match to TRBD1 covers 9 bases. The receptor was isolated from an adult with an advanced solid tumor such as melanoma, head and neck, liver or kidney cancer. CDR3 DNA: TGTGCCAGCACCGAGACAGGGGGTGCGAACACTGAAGCTTTCTTT. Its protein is CASTETGGANTEAFF.